Listed below are T cell receptor beta chains from one sample, sequenced in a study of long-term antiretroviral therapy in people with HIV. The assay was immunoSEQ multiplex PCR, and TCRdb's table has in-frame clones only and misses some. The data contain some 16,000 clones, 94% of them singletons. Sequenced here: unsorted PBMCs, sampled roughly 6.8 years after starting antiretroviral therapy. The receptor set was obtained from a woman aged 50 to 60 with HIV. Each CDR3 is given with its conserved first and last residue. The order of the fields is clone size, V gene, J gene, D gene, CDR3 protein, CDR3 DNA. D genes are given only for firm matches. Clone size is stated in some rows and not others, as once, few, many or a class when expanded.

>.|TRBV5-1|TRBJ2-7|.
CASSLGTAAYEQYF
TGCGCCAGCAGCTTAGGGACGGCTGCCTACGAGCAGTACTTC
>.|TRBV29-1|TRBJ2-5|TRBD2
CSVEGWLAGDRETQYF
TGCAGCGTTGAAGGGTGGCTAGCGGGAGATCGGGAGACCCAGTACTTC
>.|TRBV19|TRBJ1-1|.
CATKYQPHTEAFF
TGTGCCACCAAATACCAGCCCCACACTGAAGCTTTCTTT
>.|TRBV2|TRBJ2-3|.
CASGTQGTDTQYF
TGTGCCAGCGGGACTCAGGGCACAGATACGCAGTATTTT
>.|TRBV5-1|TRBJ2-3|TRBD2
CASSLGLAGERDTQYF
TGCGCCAGCAGCTTGGGACTAGCGGGAGAGAGAGATACGCAGTATTTT
>.|TRBV9|TRBJ1-1|.
CASSVWGGNTEAFF
TGTGCCAGCAGCGTCTGGGGAGGGAACACTGAAGCTTTCTTT
>.|TRBV4-2|TRBJ1-1|.
CASSQVGRQAEAFF
TGTGCCAGCAGCCAAGTAGGGAGACAGGCCGAAGCTTTCTTT
>.|TRBV28|TRBJ2-1|.
CASSERQYNEQFF
TGTGCCAGCAGTGAAAGACAGTACAATGAGCAGTTCTTC
>.|TRBV27|TRBJ2-7|TRBD2
CASSFSGVNLAGASYEQYF
TGTGCCAGCAGTTTTTCGGGGGTAAATCTAGCGGGAGCGTCCTACGAGCAGTACTTC
>.|TRBV18|TRBJ1-4|.
CASSPMGVGQEKLFF
TGTGCCAGCTCACCAATGGGCGTAGGCCAGGAAAAACTGTTTTTT
>.|TRBV7-8|TRBJ2-1|TRBD1
CASSWGDRGEQFF
TGTGCCAGCAGTTGGGGGGACAGGGGTGAGCAGTTCTTC
>.|TRBV28|TRBJ2-7|.
CASSKSWDEQYF
TGTGCCAGCAGTAAAAGTTGGGACGAGCAGTACTTC
>.|TRBV5-1|TRBJ1-1|.
CASSWPTEEVFF
TGCGCCAGCAGCTGGCCTACCGAGGAGGTTTTCTTT
>.|TRBV5-1|TRBJ2-5|.
CASSMGSDTQETQYF
TGCGCCAGCAGCATGGGGTCGGATACTCAAGAGACCCAGTACTTC
>.|TRBV9|TRBJ2-7|TRBD2
CASSASGGIGYEQYF
TGTGCCAGCAGCGCCTCGGGAGGGATAGGGTACGAGCAGTACTTC
>.|TRBV28|TRBJ1-1|TRBD1
CASILTGTDLGNTEAFF
TGTGCCAGCATCCTCACCGGGACAGATTTAGGGAACACTGAAGCTTTCTTT
>.|TRBV21-1|TRBJ2-1|.
CGGLAGGHNEQFF
TGTGGGGGACTAGCAGGAGGCCACAATGAGCAGTTCTTC
>.|TRBV5-1|TRBJ1-2|TRBD1
CASSLGQGLGGYTF
TGCGCCAGCAGCTTGGGACAGGGATTGGGCGGCTACACCTTC
>.|TRBV5-1|TRBJ2-2|TRBD1
CASSLEGGANTGELFF
TGCGCCAGCAGCTTGGAAGGGGGCGCGAACACCGGGGAGCTGTTTTTT
>.|TRBV19|TRBJ1-5|.
CASSGGGTSKGNQPQHF
TGTGCCAGTAGTGGGGGGGGGACGTCGAAGGGCAATCAGCCCCAGCATTTT
>.|TRBV6-5|TRBJ2-7|.
CASSLGEWGYEQYF
TGTGCCAGCAGTTTGGGGGAGTGGGGCTACGAGCAGTACTTC
>.|TRBV4-1|TRBJ1-6|.
CASSQGHSPLHF
TGCGCCAGCAGCCAGGGACATTCACCCCTCCACTTT
>once|TRBV5-1|TRBJ2-6|.
CASSLVPIEQNGANVLTF
TGCGCCAGCAGCTTGGTTCCCATAGAGCAAAATGGGGCCAACGTCCTGACTTTC
>medium-sized|TRBV4-1|TRBJ2-7|.
CASSQDGSGRSYEQYF
TGCGCCAGCAGCCAAGATGGGAGCGGGCGTTCCTACGAGCAGTACTTC
>.|TRBV7-8|TRBJ2-1|.
CASTRRGAGDNEQFF
TGTGCCAGCACCCGACGGGGGGCCGGAGACAATGAGCAGTTCTTC
>.|TRBV7-8|TRBJ2-7|.
CASSLDGLLPGKYEQYF
TGTGCCAGCAGCCTTGACGGGCTCCTCCCTGGAAAGTACGAGCAGTACTTC
>.|TRBV9|TRBJ2-2|.
CASSVLSGAGELFF
TGTGCCAGCAGCGTGCTTTCGGGGGCCGGGGAGCTGTTTTTT
>.|TRBV28|TRBJ2-7|.
CASRTSSRSEQYF
TGTGCCAGCAGGACCAGTTCTCGGAGCGAGCAGTACTTC
>.|TRBV27|TRBJ2-7|.
CASSLGQAGYEQYF
TGTGCCAGCAGTTTGGGGCAGGCTGGATACGAGCAGTACTTC
>.|TRBV5-1|TRBJ2-1|TRBD1
CASSATGTDYNEQFF
TGCGCCAGCAGCGCTACCGGGACAGATTACAATGAGCAGTTCTTC
>.|TRBV18|TRBJ2-1|.
CASSPGKQFF
TGTGCCAGCTCACCAGGTAAGCAGTTCTTC
>.|TRBV4-2|TRBJ2-6|TRBD1
CASSQVLGQGASGANVLTF
TGTGCCAGCAGCCAAGTTTTGGGACAGGGGGCGTCTGGGGCCAACGTCCTGACTTTC
>.|TRBV2|TRBJ2-7|TRBD1
CASEVRTGGREQYF
TGTGCCAGCGAAGTTCGGACAGGGGGGAGGGAGCAGTACTTT
>.|TRBV7-9|TRBJ1-2|.
CASSFLPQGKNYGYTF
TGTGCCAGCAGCTTCCTACCCCAGGGAAAGAACTATGGCTACACCTTC
>.|TRBV30|TRBJ1-1|.
CAWSVSMNTEAFF
TGTGCCTGGAGTGTATCTATGAACACTGAAGCTTTCTTT
>.|TRBV5-1|TRBJ1-1|.
CASSQGMNTEAFF
TGCGCCAGCAGTCAGGGCATGAACACTGAAGCTTTCTTT
>.|TRBV6-5|TRBJ2-2|.
CASSRDPHSTGELFF
TGTGCCAGCAGTCGCGACCCACATTCCACCGGGGAGCTGTTTTTT
>.|TRBV4-2|TRBJ2-7|TRBD1
CASSQLQGDLYEQYF
TGTGCCAGCAGCCAACTACAGGGGGACCTCTACGAGCAGTACTTC
>.|TRBV19|TRBJ1-6|TRBD1
CASSSGDRINSPLHF
TGTGCCAGTAGTTCTGGGGACAGGATCAATTCACCCCTCCACTTT
>.|TRBV6-5|TRBJ2-7|TRBD2
CAAGPAPSGIYEQYF
TGTGCCGCCGGCCCCGCACCTAGCGGGATATACGAGCAGTACTTC